One sample yielded the 25 T cell receptor beta chains listed below, sequenced in a study of beta chain features in type 1 diabetes. Study results and caveats: Type 1 diabetes patients had TCRB CDR3s that were shorter (moderately but significantly so) in all four CD4+ subsets.

For these receptors, no antigen is known. Sequencing targeted expressed TCRB transcripts, as all isolated RNA had been reverse transcribed. The repertoire was sequenced with immunoSEQ multiplex PCR; TCRdb's copy has only in-frame clones and lacks some. The sample lists roughly 350,000 clones; 9.6% were seen once. Sequenced material: central memory CD4+ T cells from blood. These receptors all come from a man in his thirties or forties with type 1 diabetes.

The chain employs TRBV6-6 and TRBJ1-5, with 9 positions matching TRBD1. The CDR3 is 15 amino acids. Per germline, CDR1 MNHNY and CDR2 SVGAGI (reference sequence). With 10 bases clipped from V and 1 base from J, the junction kept 8 bases outside the gene matches. CDR3 coding DNA: TGTGCCATCAGCCCGGGACAGGGAAGCAATCAGCCCCAGCATTTT. As protein: CAISPGQGSNQPQHF.

This clone was seen many times. The chain recombines TRBV10-3 with TRBJ1-1; perhaps TRBD1 as D (5 bases). The CDR3 extends over 15 amino acids. The germline gives CDR1 ENHRY, CDR2 SYGVKD. Trimming removed 3 bases at V and 1 base at J, with 12 bases between. Here the CDR3 reads CAISDQRDGNTEAFF. For the CDR3, the DNA is TGTGCCATCAGTGACCAGCGGGACGGGAACACTGAAGCTTTCTTT.

The CDR3 region is CASSIVGTISYEQYF. DNA for the CDR3: TGTGCCAGTAGTATAGTTGGGACAATTTCCTACGAGCAGTACTTC. The chain combines TRBV19 with TRBJ2-7; tentative D call: TRBD1 (6 bases). Germline values: CDR1 LNHDA, CDR2 SQIVND (reference sequence). V was pared by 1 base and J by 1 base, with 11 bases between. The CDR3 is made up of 15 amino acids.

Many counts were recorded for this clone. In nucleotides, the CDR3 is TGTGCCAGCAGCTCTCCACTAGCGGAACTTATCACAGATACGCAGTATTTT. Residues: CASSSPLAELITDTQYF. The chain joins TRBV7-9 to TRBJ2-3; 8 positions agree with TRBD2. CDR1 is SEHNR, CDR2 FQNEAQ, per germline (reference sequence). There are 17 residues in the CDR3. V dropped 4 bases and J dropped 2; count of bases not matched to a gene: 11.

This chain links TRBV28 with TRBJ2-2; D is ambiguous. The CDR3 runs 16 residues. CDR1 and CDR2 (germline): MDHEN, SYDVKM. V was shortened by 3 bases and J by 3 bases, with 14 bases between the two germline ends. CDR3 in amino acids: CASSFTLPGDTGELFF. The CDR3 nucleotides are TGTGCCAGCAGTTTTACACTGCCTGGGGACACCGGGGAGCTGTTTTTT.

In its sample, this clone was seen a few times. This chain joins TRBV6-5 and TRBJ1-1; D unresolved. Germline V gene sequence: CDR1 MNHEY, CDR2 SVGAGI. There are 14 residues in the CDR3. Trimming pared 0 bases from V and 4 bases from J, leaving 9 bases between. This CDR3 reads CASSYSWVITEAFF. The DNA for the CDR3 is TGTGCCAGCAGTTACTCGTGGGTCATCACTGAAGCTTTCTTT.

The chain employs TRBV13 and TRBJ2-7, with D maybe TRBD1 (6 bases). The germline gives CDR1 PRHDT, CDR2 FYEKMQ (reference sequence). The V end was cut by 1 base, the J end by 5 bases, with 18 bases between. CDR3 length: 16 residues. The CDR3 protein is CASSLEGPTKGDEQYF. CDR3 in DNA: TGTGCCAGCAGCTTAGAGGGACCAACAAAGGGGGACGAGCAGTACTTC.

The chain links TRBV4-2 to TRBJ1-1; D is unresolved. This CDR3 is built from 14 residues. V was pared by 1 base and J by 1 base, with 7 bases between. Germline CDR1 is LGHNA and CDR2 is YNFKEQ. The CDR3 DNA sequence: TGTGCCAGCAGCCAAGTGGAGCCGAACACTGAAGCTTTCTTT. It encodes CASSQVEPNTEAFF.

This clone came up a few times. This rearrangement joins TRBV29-1 to TRBJ2-7; 7 bases are shared with TRBD1. Germline CDR1 and CDR2: SQVTM and ANQGSEA. The CDR3 runs 13 residues. Trimming removed 0 bases from V and 5 bases from J; junction bases left unmatched: 4. In nucleotides, the CDR3 is TGCAGCGTTGAAGATGACAGGGCCCACGAGCAGTACTTC. It encodes CSVEDDRAHEQYF.

In regard to this clone: At one end, the junction sequence differs from germline, possibly due to a read error. This CDR3 reads CTITARVTDTQYF. In DNA, the CDR3 is TGTACCATCACCGCTAGAGTCACAGATACGCAGTATTTT. V is TRBV10-3 and J is TRBJ2-3; D gene ambiguous. This CDR3 is 13 amino acids long. Germline V lookup: CDR1 ENHRY, CDR2 SYGVKD.

A few counts support this clone. The rearrangement joins TRBV27 to TRBJ1-5; D may be TRBD1 (5 bases). Germline values: CDR1 MNHEY, CDR2 SMNVEV (reference sequence). This CDR3 has 14 amino acids. V was cut by 5 bases and J by 2 bases, with 10 bases left in between. The CDR3 region has the DNA TGTGCCAGCAGTGGGGCGGGGGGCAATCAGCCCCAGCATTTT. This sequence encodes CASSGAGGNQPQHF.

This chain links TRBV7-3 with TRBJ2-2; D is ambiguous. Germline V gene data show CDR1 as SGHTA and CDR2 as FQGTGA. CDR3 length equals 12 residues. The germline V and J ends were trimmed by 8 bases and 6 bases, with 10 bases remaining between them. CDR3 protein: CASCQDAGELFF. The CDR3 DNA reads as TGTGCCAGCTGCCAGGACGCCGGGGAGCTGTTTTTT.

This clone has only a few counts. V gene TRBV7-3 combines with J gene TRBJ2-2; D not resolved. Trimming shortened V by 2 bases and J by 6 bases, and 7 bases separated the two germline ends. The CDR3 runs 13 residues. The germline gives CDR1 SGHTA, CDR2 FQGTGA. CDR3 residues: CASSLLAAGELFF. DNA for the CDR3: TGTGCCAGCAGCTTACTTGCTGCCGGGGAGCTGTTTTTT.

There are many counts of this clone. The chain combines TRBV27 with TRBJ2-1; D is uncertain. Germline V gives CDR1 MNHEY, CDR2 SMNVEV (reference sequence). The CDR3 loop spans 14 amino acids. The ends were cut back, 7 bases at V and 0 bases at J, with 10 bases in the middle. CDR3 sequence (DNA): TGTGCCAGCAAGGTAAATCCCTCCTACAATGAGCAGTTCTTC. Its protein product is CASKVNPSYNEQFF.

The table lists this clone with a few counts. The rearrangement joins TRBV7-2 to TRBJ2-7, with D uncertain. The CDR3 is made up of 13 amino acids. The germline V gene encodes CDR1 SGHTA and CDR2 FQGNSA. Trimming cost V 1 base and J 3 bases, with 7 bases left between them. The CDR3 region is CASSLGQFYEQYF. CDR3 nucleotide sequence: TGTGCCAGCAGCTTAGGCCAGTTCTACGAGCAGTACTTC.

The chain has TRBV4-2 and TRBJ2-3; D not resolved. Germline CDR1 reads LGHNA; CDR2 reads YNFKEQ. The V end lost 5 bases, the J end lost 2 bases, and 14 bases lay between the germline ends. The CDR3 is 15 amino acids. The CDR3 DNA follows: TGTGCCAGCAGCTTGGTTGAGCGAACCACAGATACGCAGTATTTT. Translating it yields CASSLVERTTDTQYF.

This chain connects TRBV4-1 to TRBJ2-1, with TRBD1 matching 9 bases. Looked up from germline, CDR1 is MGHRA and CDR2 is YSYEKL. The CDR3 extends over 16 amino acids. V lost 1 base and J lost 7; bases outside the gene matches: 8. The CDR3 DNA follows: TGCGCCAGCAGCCAAGTTGGCAGGACAGGGGATAATGAGCAGTTCTTC. It translates to CASSQVGRTGDNEQFF.

This clone was recorded a few times. The chain links TRBV29-1 to TRBJ2-1; possible D gene TRBD1, 5 bases. The V gene's germline CDR1 is SQVTM and CDR2 ANQGSEA. The CDR3 length is 13 residues. The V gene lost 5 bases and the J gene lost 9 bases, with 17 bases spanning the gap. The CDR3 DNA follows: TGCAGCGTTTCGACAGCTCCCTTGGGTGAGCAGTTCTTC. Amino acids: CSVSTAPLGEQFF.

This chain connects TRBV6-5 to TRBJ2-1; TRBD2 aligns across 9 bases. Germline assignment: CDR1 MNHEY and CDR2 SVGAGI. This CDR3 has 15 residues. The trim removed 6 bases at V and 6 bases at J, leaving 9 bases unmatched. The CDR3 DNA sequence: TGTGCCAGCAGCGGTAGTAGCGGGAGAATCAATGAGCAGTTCTTC. Translating it yields CASSGSSGRINEQFF.

This clone came up a few times. The rearrangement joins TRBV11-2 to TRBJ2-3; no reliable D call. Germline V CDR1 and CDR2: SGHAT, FQNNGV. V was shortened by 1 base and J by 6 bases, with 8 bases between the two germline ends. The CDR3 extends over 13 amino acids. The CDR3, as DNA: TGTGCCAGCAGCTTAGCCTCACTTGATACGCAGTATTTT. Protein: CASSLASLDTQYF.

There are a few counts of this clone. The V gene is TRBV28, the J gene TRBJ2-3; a weak D match, TRBD2 (6 bases). With 3 bases removed from V and 3 bases from J, the gap between germline ends came to 7 bases. Germline V gene sequence: CDR1 MDHEN, CDR2 SYDVKM. This CDR3 comprises 13 residues. The CDR3 coding sequence is TGTGCCAGCAGTTTCGGGGGAACAGATACGCAGTATTTT. Its translation is CASSFGGTDTQYF.

Worth noting for this clone: The sample carries other DNA sequences with the same CDR3. The rearrangement joins TRBV11-2 to TRBJ2-1, with unresolved D. CDR1 and CDR2 (germline): SGHAT, FQNNGV. This CDR3 is 13 amino acids long. Trimming took 4 bases from V and 4 from J, leaving 8 bases between them. The CDR3 is CASSSLEYNEQFF. Here the CDR3 DNA reads TGTGCCAGCAGCTCCCTGGAGTACAATGAGCAGTTCTTC.

This clone was counted between two and nine times. Here the CDR3 reads CASSLARGTADGYTF. CDR3 DNA: TGTGCCAGCAGCTTAGCCCGTGGGACGGCAGACGGCTACACCTTC. J is TRBJ1-2 and V is TRBV7-6, with D perhaps matching TRBD1 (5 bases). The CDR3 is made up of 15 amino acids. Germline V CDR1 and CDR2: SGHVS, FNYEAQ. The V gene lost 0 bases and the J gene lost 8 bases, with 16 bases spanning the gap.

The table lists this clone with a few counts. The genes are TRBV11-1 and TRBJ1-2, with 9 bases matching TRBD1. The CDR3 length is 13 residues. The germline gives CDR1 SGHAT, CDR2 FQDESV (reference sequence). The ends lost 11 bases at V and 6 bases at J; junction bases unmatched: 10. The CDR3 DNA reads as TGTGCCGGCACGCGGGGGGACAGGGATGGCTACACCTTC. Amino acid sequence: CAGTRGDRDGYTF.

This chain links TRBV18 with TRBJ1-3; D is ambiguous. Germline-derived CDR1 and CDR2 are KGHSH and LQKENI. Trimming removed 1 base from V and 0 bases from J, with 7 bases in between. The CDR3 runs 15 residues. In nucleotides, the CDR3 is TGTGCCAGCTCACCACAGGAGAGCTCTGGAAACACCATATATTTT. Its protein is CASSPQESSGNTIYF.